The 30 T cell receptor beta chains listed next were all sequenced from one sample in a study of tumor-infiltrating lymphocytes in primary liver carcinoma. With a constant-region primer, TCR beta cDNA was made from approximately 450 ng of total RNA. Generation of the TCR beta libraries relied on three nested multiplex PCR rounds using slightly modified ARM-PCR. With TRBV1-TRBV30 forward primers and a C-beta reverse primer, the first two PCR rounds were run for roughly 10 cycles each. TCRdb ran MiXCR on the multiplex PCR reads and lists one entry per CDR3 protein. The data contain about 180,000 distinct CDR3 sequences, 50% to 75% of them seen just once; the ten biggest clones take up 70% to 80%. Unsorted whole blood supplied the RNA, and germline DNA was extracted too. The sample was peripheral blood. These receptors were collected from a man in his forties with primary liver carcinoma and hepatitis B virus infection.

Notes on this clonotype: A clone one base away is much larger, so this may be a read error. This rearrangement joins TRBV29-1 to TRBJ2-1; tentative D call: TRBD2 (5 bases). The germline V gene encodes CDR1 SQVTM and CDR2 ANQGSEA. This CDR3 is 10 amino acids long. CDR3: CSVDRGEHFF. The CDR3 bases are TGCAGCGTCGATCGGGGTGAGCACTTCTTC.

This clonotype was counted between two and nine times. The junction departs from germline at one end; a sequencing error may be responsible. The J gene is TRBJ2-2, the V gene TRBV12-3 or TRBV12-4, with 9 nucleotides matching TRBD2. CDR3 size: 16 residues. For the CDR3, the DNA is TGTGCCAGCAGACCGCGACTAGCGGTTAACACCTGGGAGCTGTTTTTT. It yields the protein CASRPRLAVNTWELFF.

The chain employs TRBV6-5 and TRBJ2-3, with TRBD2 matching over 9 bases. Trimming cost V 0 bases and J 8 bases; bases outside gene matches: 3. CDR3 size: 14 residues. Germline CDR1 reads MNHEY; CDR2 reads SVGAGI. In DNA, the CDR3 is TGTGCCAGCAGTTACTCTGCGGGAGGGTTTACGCAGTATTTT. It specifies CASSYSAGGFTQYF.

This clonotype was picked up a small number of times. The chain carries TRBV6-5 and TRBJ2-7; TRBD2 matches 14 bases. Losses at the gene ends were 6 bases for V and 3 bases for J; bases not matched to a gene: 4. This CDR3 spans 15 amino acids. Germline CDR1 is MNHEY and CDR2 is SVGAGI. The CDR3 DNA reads TGTGCCAGCAGGCGGGGACTAGCGGGAGACTACGAGCAGTACTTC. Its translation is CASRRGLAGDYEQYF.

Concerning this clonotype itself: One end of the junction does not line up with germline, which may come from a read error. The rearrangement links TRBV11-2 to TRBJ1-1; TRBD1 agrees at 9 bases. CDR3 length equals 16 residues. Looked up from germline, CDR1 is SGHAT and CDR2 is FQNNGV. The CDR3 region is CTSSQDRGWNVTEASF. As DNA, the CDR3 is TGTACCAGCAGCCAGGACAGGGGTTGGAACGTTACTGAAGCTTCCTTT.

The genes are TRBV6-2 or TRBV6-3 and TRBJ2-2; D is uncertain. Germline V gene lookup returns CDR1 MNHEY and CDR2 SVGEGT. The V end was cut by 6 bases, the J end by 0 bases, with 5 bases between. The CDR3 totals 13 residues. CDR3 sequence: CASRLSNTGELFF. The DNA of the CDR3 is TGTGCCAGCAGACTTTCGAACACCGGGGAGCTGTTTTTT.

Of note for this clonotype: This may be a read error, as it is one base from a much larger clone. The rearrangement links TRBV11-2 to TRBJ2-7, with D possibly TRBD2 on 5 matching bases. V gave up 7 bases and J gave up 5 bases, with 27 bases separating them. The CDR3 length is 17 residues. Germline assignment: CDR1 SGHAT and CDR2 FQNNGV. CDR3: CASINHFGPSERDEQYF. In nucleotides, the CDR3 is TGTGCCAGCATCAACCACTTCGGGCCGTCCGAGAGGGACGAGCAGTACTTC.

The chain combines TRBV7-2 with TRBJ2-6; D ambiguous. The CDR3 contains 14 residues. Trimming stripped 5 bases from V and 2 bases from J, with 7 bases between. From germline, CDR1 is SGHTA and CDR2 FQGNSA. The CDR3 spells CASSPQPGANVLTF. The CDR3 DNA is TGTGCCAGCAGCCCTCAACCTGGGGCCAACGTCCTGACTTTC.

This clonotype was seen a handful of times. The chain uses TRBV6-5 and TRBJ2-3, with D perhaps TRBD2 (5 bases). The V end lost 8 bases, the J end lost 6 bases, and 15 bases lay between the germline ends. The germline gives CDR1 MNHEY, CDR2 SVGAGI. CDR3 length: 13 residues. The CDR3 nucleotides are TGTGCCAGCGCGACCTTAGCGCCCGATACGCAGTATTTT. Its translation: CASATLAPDTQYF.

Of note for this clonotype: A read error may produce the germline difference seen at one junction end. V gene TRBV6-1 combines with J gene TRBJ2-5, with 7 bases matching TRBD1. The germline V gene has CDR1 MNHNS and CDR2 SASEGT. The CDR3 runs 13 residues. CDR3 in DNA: TGTGCCATCAGTCTGACAGGGTCGGAGACCCAGTACTTC. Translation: CAISLTGSETQYF.

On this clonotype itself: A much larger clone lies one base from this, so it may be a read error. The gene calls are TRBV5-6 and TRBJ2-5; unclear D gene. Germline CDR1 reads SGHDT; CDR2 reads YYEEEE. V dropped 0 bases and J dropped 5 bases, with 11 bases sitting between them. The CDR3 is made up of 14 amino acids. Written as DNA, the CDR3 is TGTGCCAGCAGCTTGGGCATGGTCAGGGAGACCCAGTACTTC. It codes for CASSLGMVRETQYF.

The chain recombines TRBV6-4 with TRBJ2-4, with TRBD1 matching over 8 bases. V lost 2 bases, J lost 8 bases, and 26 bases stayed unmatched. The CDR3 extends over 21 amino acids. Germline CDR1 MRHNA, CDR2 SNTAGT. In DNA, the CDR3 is TGTGCCAGCAGTGACCCTAGCCCCAGTCAGGGGGCGGAGCGGCTCGAGTACATTCAGTACTTC. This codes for CASSDPSPSQGAERLEYIQYF.

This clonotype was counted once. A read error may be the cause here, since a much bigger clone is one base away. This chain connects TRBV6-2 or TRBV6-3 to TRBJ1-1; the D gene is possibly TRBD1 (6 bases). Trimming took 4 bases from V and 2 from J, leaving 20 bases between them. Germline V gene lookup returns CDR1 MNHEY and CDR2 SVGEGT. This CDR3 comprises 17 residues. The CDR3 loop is CASSSPPIQGDNTEAFF. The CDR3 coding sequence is TGTGCCAGCAGTTCTCCGCCCATACAGGGAGATAACACTGAAGCTTTCTTT.

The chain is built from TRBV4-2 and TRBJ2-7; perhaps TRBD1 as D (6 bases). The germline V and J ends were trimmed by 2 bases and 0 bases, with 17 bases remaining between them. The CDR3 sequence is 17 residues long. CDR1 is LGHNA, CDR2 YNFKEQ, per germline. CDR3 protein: CASSQTWDISYSYEQYF. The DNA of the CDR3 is TGTGCCAGCAGCCAAACATGGGACATTAGCTACTCCTACGAGCAGTACTTC.

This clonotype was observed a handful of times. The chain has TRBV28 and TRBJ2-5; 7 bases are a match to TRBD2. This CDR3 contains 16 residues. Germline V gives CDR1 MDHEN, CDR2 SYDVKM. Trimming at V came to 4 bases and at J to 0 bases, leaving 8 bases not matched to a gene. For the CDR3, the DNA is TGTGCCAGCAGTTCGCCGGGAGGCGGGTACCAAGAGACCCAGTACTTC. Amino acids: CASSSPGGGYQETQYF.

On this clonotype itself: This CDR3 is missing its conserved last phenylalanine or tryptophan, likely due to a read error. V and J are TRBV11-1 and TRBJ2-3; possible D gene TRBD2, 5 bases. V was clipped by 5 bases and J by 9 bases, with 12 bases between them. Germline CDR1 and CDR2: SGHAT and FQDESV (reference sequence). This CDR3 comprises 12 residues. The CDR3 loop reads CASSLSEGTQYI. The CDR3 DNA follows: TGTGCCAGCAGCCTGTCTGAGGGCACGCAGTATATT.

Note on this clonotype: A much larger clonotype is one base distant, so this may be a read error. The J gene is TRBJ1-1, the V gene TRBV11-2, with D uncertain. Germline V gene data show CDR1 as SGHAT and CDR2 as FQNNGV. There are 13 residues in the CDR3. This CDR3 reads CASGLVLNTEAFF. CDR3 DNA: TGTGCCAGCGGCTTAGTCTTAAACACTGAAGCTTTCTTT. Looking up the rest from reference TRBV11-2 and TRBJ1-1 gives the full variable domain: EAGVAQSPRYKIIEKRQSVAFWCNPISGHATLYWYQQILGQGPKLLIQFQNNGVVDDSQLPKDRFSAERLKGVDSTLKIQPAKLEDSAVYLCASGLVLNTEAFFGQGTRLTVV.

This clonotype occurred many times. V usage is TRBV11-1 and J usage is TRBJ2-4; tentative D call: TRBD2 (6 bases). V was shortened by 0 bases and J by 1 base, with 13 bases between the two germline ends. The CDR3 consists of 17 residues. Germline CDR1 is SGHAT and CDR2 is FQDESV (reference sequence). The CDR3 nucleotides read TGTGCCAGCAGCTTAGCCCCGGGACGGGGGGCCAAAAACATTCAGTACTTC. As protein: CASSLAPGRGAKNIQYF.

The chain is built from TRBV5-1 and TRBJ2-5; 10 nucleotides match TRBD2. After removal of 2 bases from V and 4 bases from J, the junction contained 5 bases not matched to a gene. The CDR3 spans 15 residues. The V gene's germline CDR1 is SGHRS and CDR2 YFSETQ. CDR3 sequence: CASSLVRLAGETQYF. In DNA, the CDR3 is TGCGCCAGCAGCTTAGTACGACTAGCGGGAGAGACCCAGTACTTC.

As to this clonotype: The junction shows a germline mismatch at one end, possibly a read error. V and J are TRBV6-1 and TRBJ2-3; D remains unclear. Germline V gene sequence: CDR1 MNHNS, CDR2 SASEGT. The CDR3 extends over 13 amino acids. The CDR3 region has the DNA TGTGCCAGAAGTGGTTCCACGCCAGATACACAGTATTTT. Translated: CARSGSTPDTQYF.

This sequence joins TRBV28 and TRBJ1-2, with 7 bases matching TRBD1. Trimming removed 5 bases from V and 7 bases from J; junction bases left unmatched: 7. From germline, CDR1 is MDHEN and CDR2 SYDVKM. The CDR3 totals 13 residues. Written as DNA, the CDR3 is TGTGCCAGCAGTCCGGACAGGAGGCCTGGCTACACCTTC. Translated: CASSPDRRPGYTF.

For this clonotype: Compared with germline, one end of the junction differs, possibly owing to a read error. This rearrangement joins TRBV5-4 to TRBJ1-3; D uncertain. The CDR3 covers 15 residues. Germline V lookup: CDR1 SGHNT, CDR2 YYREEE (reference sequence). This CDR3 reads CASSFSGPAGNTKYF. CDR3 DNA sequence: TGTGCCAGCAGCTTCTCCGGCCCCGCTGGAAACACCAAATATTTC.

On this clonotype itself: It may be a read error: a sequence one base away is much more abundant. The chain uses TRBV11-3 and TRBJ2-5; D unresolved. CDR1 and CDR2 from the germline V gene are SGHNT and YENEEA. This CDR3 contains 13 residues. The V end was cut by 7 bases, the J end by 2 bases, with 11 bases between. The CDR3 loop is CASIEDSQETQYF. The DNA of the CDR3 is TGTGCCAGCATCGAAGACTCTCAAGAGACCCAGTACTTC.

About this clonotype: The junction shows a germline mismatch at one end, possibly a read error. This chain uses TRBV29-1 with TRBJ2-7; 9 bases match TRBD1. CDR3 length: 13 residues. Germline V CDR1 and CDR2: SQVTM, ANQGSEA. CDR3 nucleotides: TGCAGCGTTGAAGGGGACAGGGTAGGCGAGCCGTACTTC. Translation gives CSVEGDRVGEPYF.

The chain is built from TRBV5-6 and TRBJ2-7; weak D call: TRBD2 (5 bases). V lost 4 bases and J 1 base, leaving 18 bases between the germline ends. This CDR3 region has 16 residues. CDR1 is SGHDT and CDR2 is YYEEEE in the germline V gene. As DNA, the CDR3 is TGTGCCAGCAGCCCGTTAAGGGAGCGGCTTTCCTACGAGCAGTACTTC. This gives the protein CASSPLRERLSYEQYF.

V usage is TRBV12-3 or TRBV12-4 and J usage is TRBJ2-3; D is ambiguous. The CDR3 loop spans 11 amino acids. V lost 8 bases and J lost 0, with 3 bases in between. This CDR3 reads CASLSTDTQYF. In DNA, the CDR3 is TGTGCCAGCCTTAGCACAGATACGCAGTATTTT.

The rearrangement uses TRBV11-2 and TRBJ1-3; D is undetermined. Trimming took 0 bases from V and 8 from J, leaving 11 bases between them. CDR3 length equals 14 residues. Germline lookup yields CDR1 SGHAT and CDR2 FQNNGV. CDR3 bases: TGTGCCAGCAGCTTAGAGGCATGGCGGGACACCATATATTTT. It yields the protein CASSLEAWRDTIYF. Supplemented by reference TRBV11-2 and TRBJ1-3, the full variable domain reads EAGVAQSPRYKIIEKRQSVAFWCNPISGHATLYWYQQILGQGPKLLIQFQNNGVVDDSQLPKDRFSAERLKGVDSTLKIQPAKLEDSAVYLCASSLEAWRDTIYFGEGSWLTVV.

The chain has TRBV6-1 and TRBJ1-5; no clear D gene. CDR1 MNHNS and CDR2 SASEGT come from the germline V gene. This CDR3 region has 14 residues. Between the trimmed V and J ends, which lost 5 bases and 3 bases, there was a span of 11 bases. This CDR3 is CASSSARPNQPQHF. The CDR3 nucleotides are TGTGCCAGCAGTTCTGCCAGACCCAATCAGCCCCAGCATTTT.

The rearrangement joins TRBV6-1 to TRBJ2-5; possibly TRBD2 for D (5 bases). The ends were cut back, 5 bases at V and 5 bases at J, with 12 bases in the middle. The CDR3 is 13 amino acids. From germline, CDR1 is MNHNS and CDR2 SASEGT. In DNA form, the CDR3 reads TGTGCCAGCAGTCCAATCCCTAGCGAGACCCAGTACTTC. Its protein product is CASSPIPSETQYF.

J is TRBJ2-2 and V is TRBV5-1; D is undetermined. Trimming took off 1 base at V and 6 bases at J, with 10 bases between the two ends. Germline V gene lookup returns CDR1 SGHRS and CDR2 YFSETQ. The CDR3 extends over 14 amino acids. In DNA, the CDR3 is TGCGCCAGCAGCTTGAACGCTGGGGCCGGGGAGCTGTTTTTT. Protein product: CASSLNAGAGELFF.